The next 31 T cell receptor beta chains were all read from a single sample in a study of blood T cell repertoires in COVID-19 (dated by TCRdb to about 2020). The library came from the immunoSEQ multiplex PCR assay. The table was pulled from immuneACCESS by TCRdb, which kept in-frame rearrangements only. Such tables lose some clones; where checked, under half of the loss comes from unresolved V genes, and the rest has no known cause. This sample holds 120,000 to 150,000 clones; roughly four fifths were observed only once. The leading ten clones occupy 15% of the sample. The sequencing input was peripheral blood. Source of these receptors: a human donor with acute or convalescent COVID-19. The donor label of this sample is uncertain.

The chain has TRBV9 and TRBJ2-7; TRBD1 aligns across 9 bases. Germline loops: CDR1 SGDLS, CDR2 YYNGEE. The V segment lost 4 bases and the J segment 6 bases; nucleotides outside the gene matches: 14. This CDR3 has 16 amino acids. In DNA form, the CDR3 reads TGTGCCAGCAGCCCTCACGGGACAGGGATTTTGGGCGAGCAGTACTTC. Translation: CASSPHGTGILGEQYF. Using reference TRBV9 and TRBJ2-7 for the parts outside the CDR3, the full variable domain is DSGVTQTPKHLITATGQRVTLRCSPRSGDLSVYWYQQSLDQGLQFLIQYYNGEERAKGNILERFSAQQFPDLHSELNLSSLELGDSALYFCASSPHGTGILGEQYFGPGTRLTVT.

The chain links TRBV7-6 to TRBJ2-7; a possible D gene is TRBD2 (5 bases). The germline V and J ends were trimmed by 7 bases and 0 bases, with 13 bases remaining between them. The CDR3 loop spans 14 amino acids. Germline V lookup: CDR1 SGHVS, CDR2 FNYEAQ. The CDR3 loop is CASTVRGSSYEQYF. As DNA, the CDR3 is TGTGCCAGCACCGTGCGAGGGAGCTCCTACGAGCAGTACTTC.

This clone was seen more than once but under ten times. V is TRBV7-9 and J is TRBJ1-2, with D tentatively TRBD1 (5 bases). This CDR3 comprises 12 residues. The V gene lost 5 bases and the J gene lost 8 bases, with 12 bases spanning the gap. Germline V gives CDR1 SEHNR, CDR2 FQNEAQ (reference sequence). CDR3 sequence: CASSVEEGGYTF. In DNA, the CDR3 is TGTGCCAGCAGCGTAGAGGAGGGGGGCTACACCTTC.

The sample holds one count of this clone. The genes are TRBV4-1 and TRBJ1-1; a weak D match, TRBD1 (6 bases). In germline, CDR1 is MGHRA, CDR2 YSYEKL. The CDR3 totals 14 residues. Deletions cut 3 bases from V and 4 bases from J, with 12 bases between. CDR3 sequence: CASSHRQGSTEAFF. Written as DNA, the CDR3 is TGCGCCAGCAGCCACCGCCAGGGGAGCACTGAAGCTTTCTTT.

The V gene is TRBV19, the J gene TRBJ1-2; 7 bases line up with TRBD1. Germline assignment: CDR1 LNHDA and CDR2 SQIVND (reference sequence). CDR3 length: 15 residues. With V trimmed by 5 bases and J by 8 bases, 14 bases remained unmatched. CDR3 sequence: CASSPPDRDSGGYTF. As DNA, the CDR3 is TGTGCCAGTAGTCCGCCAGACAGGGACTCAGGGGGCTACACCTTC.

For the CDR3, the DNA is TGCGCCAGCAGCTTGGCCGGTACAGCATATAGCTCCTACAATGAGCAGTTCTTC. Its translation is CASSLAGTAYSSYNEQFF. The V gene is TRBV5-1, the J gene TRBJ2-1; D remains unclear. Germline lookup yields CDR1 SGHRS and CDR2 YFSETQ. Trimming took off 0 bases at V and 0 bases at J, with 16 bases between the two ends. The CDR3 has 18 amino acids.

The chain employs TRBV5-1 and TRBJ1-4; no definite D call. Trimming shortened V by 1 base and J by 4 bases, and 8 bases separated the two germline ends. This CDR3 is built from 14 residues. Germline CDR1 is SGHRS and CDR2 is YFSETQ. CDR3 DNA: TGCGCCAGCAGCTTGACAGCCGTTAATGAAAAACTGTTTTTT. Translation: CASSLTAVNEKLFF.

The V and J genes are TRBV10-3 and TRBJ2-7; D is possibly TRBD1 (5 bases). The CDR3 consists of 13 residues. Germline CDR1 and CDR2: ENHRY and SYGVKD. With 8 bases removed from V and 0 bases from J, the gap between germline ends came to 11 bases. CDR3 nucleotides: TGTGCCATCCAGGGTGCCTTCTCCTACGAGCAGTACTTC. Translation gives CAIQGAFSYEQYF.

The chain is built from TRBV7-2 and TRBJ1-5; maybe TRBD1 (5 bases). The germline V gene has CDR1 SGHTA and CDR2 FQGNSA. The CDR3 runs to 13 residues. V gave up 2 bases and J gave up 6 bases, with 8 bases separating them. The CDR3 region is CASSLRGGQPQHF. CDR3 coding DNA: TGTGCCAGCAGCTTAAGGGGAGGTCAGCCCCAGCATTTT.

The chain employs TRBV6-2 or TRBV6-3 and TRBJ2-3; 10 nucleotides line up with TRBD2. Germline V CDR1 and CDR2: MNHEY, SVGEGT. This CDR3 is built from 15 residues. The junction had 0 bases not matched to a gene; V was cut back by 0 bases and J by 3 bases. The CDR3 region is CASSYSSGGTDTQYF. The DNA for the CDR3 is TGTGCCAGCAGTTACTCTAGCGGGGGGACAGATACGCAGTATTTT.

V usage is TRBV7-9 and J usage is TRBJ1-2; D unclear. V gave up 0 bases and J gave up 8 bases, with 10 bases separating them. There are 13 residues in the CDR3. Germline-derived CDR1 and CDR2 are SEHNR and FQNEAQ (reference sequence). The CDR3 reads CASSLAGGRGYTF. CDR3 in DNA: TGTGCCAGCAGCTTAGCGGGAGGTCGGGGCTACACCTTC.

Comment on this clone: A junction end diverges from the germline sequence, so it may reflect a read error. CDR3 protein: CASRPGQERSPLYF. In nucleotides, the CDR3 is TGTGCCAGCAGACCGGGACAGGAGAGATCACCCCTCTACTTT. V gene TRBV6-5 combines with J gene TRBJ1-6; 8 bases line up with TRBD1. The CDR3 is 14 residues long. Germline CDR1 reads MNHEY; CDR2 reads SVGAGI.

The rearrangement joins TRBV5-8 to TRBJ2-2, with D possibly being TRBD1 (6 bases). The CDR3 spans 16 residues. V lost 2 bases and J lost 6, with 17 bases in between. CDR1 is SGHTS and CDR2 is YDEGEE in the germline V gene. Here the CDR3 DNA reads TGTGCCAGCAGCTTTCGGACCCCGAAGGGGGCCGGGGAGCTGTTTTTT. Amino acids: CASSFRTPKGAGELFF.

This clone turned up a few times. The chain uses TRBV20-1 and TRBJ2-5; D is unresolved. Germline V gene lookup returns CDR1 DFQATT and CDR2 SNEGSKA (reference sequence). The CDR3 runs 13 residues. V was trimmed by 3 bases and J by 4 bases, leaving 12 bases between them. In DNA, the CDR3 is TGCAGTGCTAGTCGTCAGCGAACAGAGACCCAGTACTTC. Encoded protein: CSASRQRTETQYF.

The genes are TRBV10-3 and TRBJ2-5; 8 nucleotides align to TRBD1. The germline CDR1 and CDR2 sequences are ENHRY and SYGVKD. The trim removed 5 bases at V and 2 bases at J, leaving 4 bases unmatched. The CDR3 covers 14 residues. CDR3 protein: CAISQGAYQETQYF. The CDR3 DNA reads as TGTGCCATCAGTCAGGGGGCGTATCAAGAGACCCAGTACTTC.

The rearrangement joins TRBV7-9 to TRBJ2-5; 9 positions match TRBD1. The CDR3 has 15 residues. Per the germline V gene, CDR1 is SEHNR and CDR2 is FQNEAQ (reference sequence). V was pared by 1 base and J by 5 bases, with 5 bases of the junction left unmatched. CDR3 DNA: TGTGCCAGCAGCTTAGGAGGACAGGGGTGGGAGACCCAGTACTTC. It translates to CASSLGGQGWETQYF.

Remarks on this clone: The same CDR3 also results from other DNA sequences found in this sample. J is TRBJ1-2 and V is TRBV3-1 (or the pseudogene TRBV3-2); unclear D gene. The CDR3 has 13 residues. The germline V and J ends were trimmed by 1 base and 5 bases, with 8 bases remaining between them. Germline V gene data show CDR1 as LGHDT and CDR2 as YNNKEL (reference sequence). The CDR3 DNA is TGTGCCAGCAGCCAAGGGGCGGGGTATGGCTACACCTTC. This encodes CASSQGAGYGYTF.

The chain has TRBV18 and TRBJ1-4; a weak D match, TRBD1 (5 bases). V dropped 6 bases and J dropped 4 bases, with 15 bases sitting between them. The CDR3 runs to 15 residues. Germline CDR1 and CDR2: KGHSH and LQKENI. The CDR3 region is CASSLATADNEKLFF. CDR3 nucleotides: TGTGCCAGCTCTCTTGCGACAGCAGATAATGAAAAACTGTTTTTT.

This clone was counted a few times. V usage is TRBV19 and J usage is TRBJ1-5; D is possibly TRBD1 (5 bases). The CDR3 totals 20 residues. The germline V gene has CDR1 LNHDA and CDR2 SQIVND (reference sequence). Trimming took off 5 bases at V and 0 bases at J, with 26 bases between the two ends. The CDR3, as DNA: TGTGCCAGTAGTGTAATACATCCGACAGCGAACTATTATAGCAATCAGCCCCAGCATTTT. This sequence encodes CASSVIHPTANYYSNQPQHF.

V is TRBV4-1 and J is TRBJ1-6, with 9 bases matching TRBD1. V was clipped by 5 bases and J by 0 bases; unmatched bases: 11. The CDR3 is 19 amino acids. CDR1 is MGHRA and CDR2 is YSYEKL in the germline V gene. The CDR3 coding sequence is TGCGCCAGCAGCGCGACAGGGGGAATAGGCAGCTCCTATAATTCACCCCTCCACTTT. This sequence encodes CASSATGGIGSSYNSPLHF.

With respect to this clone: Other DNA sequences within the sample encode an identical CDR3. V gene TRBV27 combines with J gene TRBJ2-7; TRBD1 might be the D (5 bases). The CDR3 runs to 15 residues. The V end was cut by 0 bases, the J end by 2 bases, with 11 bases between. Germline lookup yields CDR1 MNHEY and CDR2 SMNVEV (reference sequence). CDR3 in DNA: TGTGCCAGCAGTTTATCAGCTGGGGCGCCCTACGAGCAGTACTTC. Encoded protein: CASSLSAGAPYEQYF.

V usage is TRBV21-1 and J usage is TRBJ1-2; the table gives TRBD1 as D, unverified against the DNA. TRBV21-1 is marked as a pseudogene. The CDR3 is 18 amino acids. CDR3 sequence (DNA): TGTGCCAGCAGCAAAGAGGGAGGAGACAGGGGGCGCAGCTATGGCTACACCTTC. It specifies CASSKEGGDRGRSYGYTF.

The chain has TRBV4-1 and TRBJ2-5; 8 bases are a match to TRBD1. CDR1 is MGHRA, CDR2 YSYEKL, per germline. J was trimmed by 7 bases and V by 2 bases; bases with no gene match: 18. This CDR3 is 18 amino acids long. The CDR3 nucleotides read TGCGCCAGCAGCCAACGCCCGGGACAGGCTACCAAGGGGGGGACCCAGTACTTC. This sequence encodes CASSQRPGQATKGGTQYF.

This clone turned up a few times. The chain uses TRBV18 and TRBJ2-7; D may be TRBD1 (8 bases). Trimming took 3 bases from V and 3 from J, leaving 15 bases between them. Germline lookup yields CDR1 KGHSH and CDR2 LQKENI. This CDR3 spans 15 amino acids. Here the CDR3 DNA reads TGTGCCAGCTCACCGGGGGGGACAGGCCTCTACGAGCAGTACTTC. Translated, it gives CASSPGGTGLYEQYF.

The genes are TRBV9 and TRBJ1-2; 9 bases are a match to TRBD1. J was trimmed by 4 bases and V by 4 bases; bases with no gene match: 2. The germline V gene has CDR1 SGDLS and CDR2 YYNGEE. The CDR3 contains 13 residues. For the CDR3, the DNA is TGTGCCAGCAGCCTGGACAGGGGCTATGGCTACACCTTC. It yields the protein CASSLDRGYGYTF.

This chain joins TRBV5-1 and TRBJ2-3, with TRBD1 identical over 7 bases. J gave up 6 bases and V 0 bases, and 1 base lay outside the gene matches. The CDR3 totals 13 residues. Germline V gives CDR1 SGHRS, CDR2 YFSETQ. CDR3 coding DNA: TGCGCCAGCAGCTTGGGACAGGGTGATACGCAGTATTTT. Its protein product is CASSLGQGDTQYF.

This sequence joins TRBV5-5 and TRBJ1-3; D is unresolved. In germline, CDR1 is SGHKS, CDR2 YYEKEE (reference sequence). There are 13 residues in the CDR3. V was clipped by 1 base and J by 1 base, with 3 bases between them. The CDR3 coding sequence is TGTGCCAGCAGCTTGACATCTGGAAACACCATATATTTT. This encodes CASSLTSGNTIYF.

The rearrangement links TRBV19 to TRBJ1-5; 7 positions match TRBD1. The trim removed 3 bases at V and 6 bases at J, leaving 5 bases unmatched. Germline lookup yields CDR1 LNHDA and CDR2 SQIVND (reference sequence). There are 14 residues in the CDR3. Here the CDR3 reads CASSMSRDSQPQHF. The CDR3 coding sequence is TGTGCCAGTAGTATGTCCCGGGACAGTCAGCCCCAGCATTTT.

The rearrangement uses TRBV19 and TRBJ1-5; D is unresolved. The germline V and J ends were trimmed by 6 bases and 0 bases, with 15 bases remaining between them. The germline CDR1 and CDR2 sequences are LNHDA and SQIVND (reference sequence). The CDR3 runs to 16 residues. CDR3: CASSLGLQYSNQPQHF. In DNA form, the CDR3 reads TGTGCCAGTAGCCTAGGACTACAGTATAGCAATCAGCCCCAGCATTTT.

The chain couples TRBV5-4 to TRBJ2-7; 8 bases agree with TRBD1. Unmatched junction bases numbered 6, after V lost 4 bases and J lost 6 bases. Germline lookup yields CDR1 SGHNT and CDR2 YYREEE (reference sequence). The CDR3 covers 13 residues. The DNA for the CDR3 is TGTGCCAGCAGCATGACAGGGGAAGGCGAGCAGTACTTC. Its translation: CASSMTGEGEQYF.

This clone is a singleton in its sample. The V and J genes are TRBV7-2 and TRBJ2-3; 7 bases line up with TRBD2. Trimming cost V 3 bases and J 3 bases; bases outside gene matches: 6. Germline CDR1 is SGHTA and CDR2 is FQGNSA. The CDR3 is 15 residues long. The CDR3 DNA follows: TGTGCCAGCAGCTTGGGGCGGGGGATGACAGATACGCAGTATTTT. It translates to CASSLGRGMTDTQYF. Filled out from reference TRBV7-2 and TRBJ2-3, the complete variable domain reads GAGVSQSPSNKVTEKGKDVELRCDPISGHTALYWYRQSLGQGLEFLIYFQGNSAPDKSGLPSDRFSAERTGGSVSTLTIQRTQQEDSAVYLCASSLGRGMTDTQYFGPGTRLTVL.